One and the same sample provided the 24 T cell receptor beta chains below, sequenced in a study of blood T cell repertoires in COVID-19. This table comes from immunoSEQ multiplex PCR, and its TCRdb copy is limited to in-frame clones, with some not included. The data show about 150,000 clones, about four fifths seen once. The sequencing input was peripheral blood. The receptor set was obtained from a woman aged 55-69 years with acute or convalescent COVID-19.

This clone was found once. The chain employs TRBV3-1 (or the pseudogene TRBV3-2) and TRBJ1-1, with D possibly being TRBD1 (5 bases). This CDR3 contains 12 residues. V shed 3 bases and J shed 7 bases, with 9 bases lying between them. Per the germline V gene, CDR1 is LGHDT and CDR2 is YNNKEL (reference sequence). The CDR3 DNA sequence: TGTGCCAGCAGCCACCTGCAGGGTGAAGCTTTCTTT. Protein sequence: CASSHLQGEAFF.

This clone was detected once. The genes are TRBV30 and TRBJ2-3, with D perhaps TRBD1 (6 bases). Germline V gene data show CDR1 as GTSNPN and CDR2 as SVGIG (reference sequence). Trimming took off 4 bases at V and 6 bases at J, with 11 bases between the two ends. This CDR3 is 12 amino acids long. The CDR3 region is CAWTPGVDTQYF. The DNA for the CDR3 is TGTGCCTGGACCCCAGGGGTTGATACGCAGTATTTT.

The CDR3 DNA is TGTGCCAGCAGCGCTGGGGGGGCACCCATCTACGAGCAGTACTTC. It codes for CASSAGGAPIYEQYF. This rearrangement joins TRBV7-2 to TRBJ2-7; possible D gene TRBD2, 7 bases. The germline CDR1 and CDR2 sequences are SGHTA and FQGNSA. This CDR3 is built from 15 residues. The ends were cut back, 5 bases at V and 3 bases at J, with 17 bases in the middle. Looking up the rest from reference TRBV7-2 and TRBJ2-7 gives the full variable domain: GAGVSQSPSNKVTEKGKDVELRCDPISGHTALYWYRQSLGQGLEFLIYFQGNSAPDKSGLPSDRFSAERTGGSVSTLTIQRTQQEDSAVYLCASSAGGAPIYEQYFGPGTRLTVT.

The J gene is TRBJ1-1, the V gene TRBV10-3; TRBD1 matches at 7 bases. From germline, CDR1 is ENHRY and CDR2 SYGVKD. J gave up 3 bases and V 0 bases, and 10 bases lay outside the gene matches. CDR3 size: 17 residues. The CDR3 region has the DNA TGTGCCATCAGTGAGTCTATGGCAGGGGGGCAATACACTGAAGCTTTCTTT. Translating gives CAISESMAGGQYTEAFF.

In the case of this clone: Additional DNA sequences in this sample encode the identical CDR3. CDR3: CASSLSVLANTGELFF. The CDR3 bases are TGCGCCAGCAGCTTGTCCGTCCTAGCGAACACCGGGGAGCTGTTTTTT. The chain carries TRBV5-1 and TRBJ2-2; D is unresolved. The ends were cut back, 1 base at V and 0 bases at J, with 10 bases in the middle. CDR3 size: 16 residues. Germline V gives CDR1 SGHRS, CDR2 YFSETQ. Full variable domain (outside the CDR3, taken from reference TRBV5-1 and TRBJ2-2): KAGVTQTPRYLIKTRGQQVTLSCSPISGHRSVSWYQQTPGQGLQFLFEYFSETQRNKGNFPGRFSGRQFSNSRSEMNVSTLELGDSALYLCASSLSVLANTGELFFGEGSRLTVL.

Here the CDR3 DNA reads TGCGCCAGCAGCTCACAAGATAACTATGGCTACACCTTC. This gives the protein CASSSQDNYGYTF. The genes are TRBV5-1 and TRBJ1-2; D remains ambiguous. Trimming removed 3 bases from V and 1 base from J, with 7 bases in between. The CDR3 contains 13 residues. CDR1 and CDR2 (germline): SGHRS, YFSETQ.

This chain joins TRBV7-2 and TRBJ2-7, with a possible D match to TRBD2 (6 bases). The CDR3 has 14 amino acids. From germline, CDR1 is SGHTA and CDR2 FQGNSA. Trimming removed 5 bases at V and 7 bases at J, with 18 bases between. The CDR3 reads CASSPRDFVWEQYV. CDR3 bases: TGTGCCAGCAGCCCCCGGGACTTCGTTTGGGAGCAGTACGTC.

This clone appeared a single time. V and J are TRBV6-1 and TRBJ1-5, with 9 bases that match TRBD1. The germline V gene encodes CDR1 MNHNS and CDR2 SASEGT. This CDR3 comprises 14 residues. The J segment lost 11 bases and the V segment lost 1 base, leaving 6 bases of the junction unmatched. The CDR3, as DNA: TGTGCCAGCAGTGAAGTCCCGGGACAGGGAGCCCAGCATTTT. Amino acid sequence: CASSEVPGQGAQHF.

This clone was observed a handful of times. This rearrangement joins TRBV5-1 to TRBJ2-2, with D perhaps matching TRBD1 (6 bases). CDR1 and CDR2 (germline): SGHRS, YFSETQ. The CDR3 has 12 residues. V shed 7 bases and J shed 4 bases, with 8 bases lying between them. DNA of the CDR3: TGCGCCAGCGGACAGTCCACCGGGGAGCTGTTTTTT. Its protein product is CASGQSTGELFF.

This sequence joins TRBV10-1 and TRBJ2-3; D not certain. The CDR3 sequence is 13 residues long. V was shortened by 2 bases and J by 4 bases, with 7 bases between the two germline ends. Per germline, CDR1 WNHNN and CDR2 SYGVQD (reference sequence). The CDR3 DNA is TGCGCCAGCAGTGAGGCCCTAGCAGATACGCAGTATTTT. Residues: CASSEALADTQYF.

The rearrangement uses TRBV6-5 and TRBJ2-4, with 9 bases fitting TRBD1. V lost 2 bases and J lost 9; bases outside the gene matches: 11. The CDR3 has 16 residues. Germline loops: CDR1 MNHEY, CDR2 SVGAGI. The DNA for the CDR3 is TGTGCCAGCAGTTACGGGGGCGGGACAGGGTCCAGCATTCAGTACTTC. Translated, it gives CASSYGGGTGSSIQYF.

This clone appeared a few times. The chain couples TRBV10-3 to TRBJ1-2, with a weak D call TRBD1 (5 bases). Germline CDR1 is ENHRY and CDR2 is SYGVKD. Trimming removed 3 bases at V and 5 bases at J, with 13 bases between. The CDR3 length is 14 residues. CDR3: CAISEDSKSYGYTF. The CDR3 DNA follows: TGTGCCATCAGTGAAGACAGTAAAAGTTATGGCTACACCTTC.

The V and J genes are TRBV4-2 and TRBJ2-5; the match to TRBD2 covers 7 bases. The CDR3 sequence is 15 residues long. Trimming at V came to 1 base and at J to 4 bases, leaving 6 bases not matched to a gene. Germline V gives CDR1 LGHNA, CDR2 YNFKEQ. The DNA of the CDR3 is TGTGCCAGCAGCCAAGGAACAGCGGGGAGAGAGACCCAGTACTTC. This translates into CASSQGTAGRETQYF.

The rearrangement uses TRBV19 and TRBJ2-2; D may be TRBD2 (5 bases). The CDR3 covers 16 residues. Germline V gene sequence: CDR1 LNHDA, CDR2 SQIVND (reference sequence). Deletions cut 5 bases from V and 5 bases from J, with 18 bases between. The CDR3 DNA sequence: TGTGCCAGTAGTCCGAGCGGAAACCTGGGAACCGGGGAGCTGTTTTTT. Amino acid sequence: CASSPSGNLGTGELFF. Full variable domain (rest looked up from reference TRBV19 and TRBJ2-2): DGGITQSPKYLFRKEGQNVTLSCEQNLNHDAMYWYRQDPGQGLRLIYYSQIVNDFQKGDIAEGYSVSREKKESFPLTVTSAQKNPTAFYLCASSPSGNLGTGELFFGEGSRLTVL.

V is TRBV2 and J is TRBJ1-5; 9 nucleotides align to TRBD1. Germline trimming cut 7 bases from V and 7 bases from J; bases unmatched to any gene: 8. Germline V gene lookup returns CDR1 SNHLY and CDR2 FYNNEI. The CDR3 has 14 amino acids. CDR3 in amino acids: CASNQQGARQPQHF. For the CDR3, the DNA is TGTGCCAGCAATCAACAGGGGGCTCGGCAGCCCCAGCATTTT.

The chain joins TRBV3-1 (or the pseudogene TRBV3-2) to TRBJ2-7, with 7 bases matching TRBD1. In germline, CDR1 is LGHDT, CDR2 YNNKEL (reference sequence). J gave up 7 bases and V 2 bases, and 8 bases lay outside the gene matches. The CDR3 runs to 14 residues. The CDR3 DNA sequence: TGTGCCAGCAGCCAACCCGACAGGGTAGGGGAGCAGTACTTC. The encoded protein is CASSQPDRVGEQYF.

V and J are TRBV12-5 and TRBJ1-1, with unresolved D. Germline-derived CDR1 and CDR2 are LGHNT and FRNRAP. The length of the CDR3 is 14 residues. With 1 base removed from V and 5 bases from J, the gap between germline ends came to 11 bases. DNA for the CDR3: TGTGCTAGTGGTTTGGCCGGGAGGGAGACTGAAGCTTTCTTT. Its protein is CASGLAGRETEAFF.

The chain recombines TRBV7-6 with TRBJ1-3, with 12 bases that match TRBD1. The V gene end was trimmed by 3 bases and the J gene end by 4 bases; junction bases not matched to a gene: 7. The germline CDR1 and CDR2 sequences are SGHVS and FNYEAQ. CDR3 length: 17 amino acids. The CDR3 DNA follows: TGTGCCAGCAGCTTTGGGACAGGGGGCAATACAGGAAACACCATATATTTT. The encoded protein is CASSFGTGGNTGNTIYF.

The rearrangement uses TRBV28 and TRBJ1-5; TRBD1 matches at 10 bases. With 5 bases clipped from V and 5 bases from J, the junction kept 6 bases outside the gene matches. Germline values: CDR1 MDHEN, CDR2 SYDVKM. The CDR3 has 15 residues. In nucleotides, the CDR3 is TGTGCCAGCAGTCAGACAGGGGGCGCATATCAGCCCCAGCATTTT. Its translation: CASSQTGGAYQPQHF.

This chain joins TRBV6-6 and TRBJ1-4; D perhaps matches TRBD1 (5 bases). The CDR3 has 15 residues. Germline V gives CDR1 MNHNY, CDR2 SVGAGI (reference sequence). Trimming stripped 2 bases from V and 8 bases from J, with 15 bases between. In nucleotides, the CDR3 is TGTGCCAGCAGTTACACCCTCGGGGGACGGGAAAAACTGTTTTTT. It encodes CASSYTLGGREKLFF.

The V gene is TRBV19, the J gene TRBJ1-2, with a possible D match to TRBD1 (6 bases). Germline-derived CDR1 and CDR2 are LNHDA and SQIVND (reference sequence). V was trimmed by 4 bases and J by 4 bases, leaving 16 bases between them. The CDR3 spans 15 residues. CDR3 loop: CASSRTAYDSYGYTF. DNA for the CDR3: TGTGCCAGTAGTAGGACAGCCTATGATTCCTATGGCTACACCTTC.

V gene TRBV2 combines with J gene TRBJ1-2; D remains ambiguous. Germline CDR1 reads SNHLY; CDR2 reads FYNNEI. The V end was cut by 8 bases, the J end by 4 bases, with 11 bases between. The CDR3 spans 12 residues. CDR3 coding DNA: TGTGCCAGCGGCGGTAGCGCCTATGGCTACACCTTC. It translates to CASGGSAYGYTF.

The chain recombines TRBV6-5 with TRBJ1-1; no definite D call. Germline lookup yields CDR1 MNHEY and CDR2 SVGAGI. Trimming pared 7 bases from V and 7 bases from J, leaving 7 bases between. There are 10 residues in the CDR3. CDR3 sequence (DNA): TGTGCCAGCAAGCTATTTGAAGCTTTCTTT. Amino acids: CASKLFEAFF.

J is TRBJ1-5 and V is TRBV28; D is perhaps TRBD1 (5 bases). The germline V gene has CDR1 MDHEN and CDR2 SYDVKM. The CDR3 runs 15 residues. V was trimmed by 6 bases and J by 0 bases, leaving 12 bases between them. CDR3 protein: CASRSRQGSNQPQHF. DNA for the CDR3: TGTGCCAGCAGAAGCCGTCAGGGTAGCAATCAGCCCCAGCATTTT.